This T cell receptor beta chain was obtained from a study of control samples from healthy donors and cancer patients. The assay was immunoSEQ multiplex PCR, and TCRdb's table has in-frame clones only and misses some. The table includes roughly 220,000 clones, over 90% detected once. Germline-derived CDR1 and CDR2 are SGHTA and FQGNSA. V was clipped by 2 bases and J by 5 bases, with 9 bases between them. CDR3 size: 13 residues. This sequence was found in a man aged 50-59 years in good health. The sample consisted of blood. V and J are TRBV7-2 and TRBJ2-5; no firm D call. The CDR3 sequence is CASSLSLGETQYF. CDR3 nucleotide sequence: TGTGCCAGCAGCTTATCCCTGGGCGAGACCCAGTACTTC. The entire variable domain, with the rest obtained from reference TRBV7-2 and TRBJ2-5, is as follows: GAGVSQSPSNKVTEKGKDVELRCDPISGHTALYWYRQSLGQGLEFLIYFQGNSAPDKSGLPSDRFSAERTGGSVSTLTIQRTQQEDSAVYLCASSLSLGETQYFGPGTRLLVL.